This T cell receptor beta chain is from a study of blood T cell repertoires in COVID-19. Looking at the study overall: Collection of acute and convalescent COVID-19 samples took place in the United States, Italy and Spain.

V gave up 2 bases and J gave up 6 bases; unmatched junction bases: 5. The CDR3 loop spans 15 amino acids. The germline gives CDR1 MNHEY, CDR2 SMNVEV (reference sequence). Profiling relied on immunoSEQ multiplex PCR, and the TCRdb table lists in-frame clones only, not all of them. The sample has about 250,000 clones; 84% are singletons. Specimen: peripheral blood. The sequence was obtained from a woman aged 40 to 50 who had recovered from COVID-19. This chain connects TRBV27 to TRBJ1-2, with 11 bases lining up with TRBD1. CDR3: CASSLRTGGIDGYTF. As DNA, the CDR3 is TGTGCCAGCAGTTTAAGGACAGGGGGCATTGATGGCTACACCTTC.